The source of this TCR beta chain is a study of T cells in narcolepsy. CDR1 and CDR2 (germline): MDHEN, SYDVKM. V lost 8 bases, J lost 10 bases, and 9 bases lay in between. The CDR3 is made up of 10 amino acids. The method was immunoSEQ multiplex PCR; TCRdb's version includes in-frame clones alone and lacks a portion of them. Of tens of thousands of clones in the sample, around 85% were seen once. The specimen was memory (CD45RA-) CD4+ T cells from blood. The rearrangement uses TRBV28 and TRBJ2-1; tentative D call: TRBD1 (5 bases). This TCR derives from a human donor in good health. Written as DNA, the CDR3 is TGTGCCAGCGGGGCTAGGGAGCAGTTCTTC. This codes for CASGAREQFF.